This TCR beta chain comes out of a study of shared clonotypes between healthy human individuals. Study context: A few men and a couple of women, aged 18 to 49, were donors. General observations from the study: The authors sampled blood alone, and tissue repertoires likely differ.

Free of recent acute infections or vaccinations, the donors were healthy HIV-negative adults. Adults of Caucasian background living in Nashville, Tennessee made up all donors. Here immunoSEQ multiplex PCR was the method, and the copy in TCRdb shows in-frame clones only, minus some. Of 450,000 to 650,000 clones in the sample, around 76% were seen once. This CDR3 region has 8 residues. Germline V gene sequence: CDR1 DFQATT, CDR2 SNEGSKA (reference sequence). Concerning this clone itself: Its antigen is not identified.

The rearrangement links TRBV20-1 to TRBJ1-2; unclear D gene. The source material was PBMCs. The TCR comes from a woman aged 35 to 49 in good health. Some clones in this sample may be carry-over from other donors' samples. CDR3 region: CTQPGYTF. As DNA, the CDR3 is TGCACCCAACCCGGCTACACCTTC.